This T cell receptor beta chain derives from a study of control samples from healthy donors and cancer patients. Only one count was recorded for this clone. The data were produced by immunoSEQ multiplex PCR, yet TCRdb's version contains in-frame clones alone and is incomplete. The top ten clones hold 11% to 15% of a sample with some 170,000 clones, around 94% of them seen once. V dropped 0 bases and J dropped 2 bases, with 20 bases sitting between them. The germline gives CDR1 MNHEY, CDR2 SVGEGT. CDR3 length: 19 amino acids. The sample taken for sequencing was PBMCs. This rearrangement joins TRBV6-2 or TRBV6-3 to TRBJ1-5; no clear D gene. This TCR was recovered from a man aged 55 to 70 with colorectal cancer. CDR3 sequence (DNA): TGTGCCAGCAGTTACTCGAAGGGTTGGAGTTCTGAAGGCAATCAGCCCCAGCATTTT. Amino acids: CASSYSKGWSSEGNQPQHF.